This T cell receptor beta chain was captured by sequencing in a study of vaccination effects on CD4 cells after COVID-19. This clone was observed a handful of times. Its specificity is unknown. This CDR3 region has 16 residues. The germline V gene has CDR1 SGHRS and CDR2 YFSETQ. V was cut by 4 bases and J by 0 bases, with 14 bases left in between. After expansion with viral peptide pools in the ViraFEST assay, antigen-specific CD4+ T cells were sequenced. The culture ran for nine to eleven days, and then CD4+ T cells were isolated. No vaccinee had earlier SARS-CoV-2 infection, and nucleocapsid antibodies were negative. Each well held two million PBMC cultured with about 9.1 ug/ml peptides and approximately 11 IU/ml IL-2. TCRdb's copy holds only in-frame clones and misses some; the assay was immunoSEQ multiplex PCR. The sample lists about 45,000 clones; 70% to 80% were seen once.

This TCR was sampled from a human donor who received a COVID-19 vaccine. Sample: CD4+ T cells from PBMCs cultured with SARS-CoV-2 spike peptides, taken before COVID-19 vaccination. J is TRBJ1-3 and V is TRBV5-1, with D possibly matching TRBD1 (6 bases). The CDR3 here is CASSLLGGLSGNTIYF. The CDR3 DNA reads TGCGCCAGCAGCCTGTTGGGGGGCCTCTCTGGAAACACCATATATTTT.